This passage covers 29 T cell receptor beta chains from one sample sequenced in a study of T cells after somatic rescue of genetic block. The table came from immunoSEQ multiplex PCR; TCRdb's copy has only in-frame clones and leaves some out. In the table there are 60,000 to 90,000 clones, around 90% of which are singletons. Sequencing was performed on peripheral blood mononuclear cells (PBMCs). These TCRs come from a man aged 30 to 39.

The gene calls are TRBV14 and TRBJ2-7; D could derive from TRBD1 or TRBD2 (5 bases each). Germline V gives CDR1 SGHDN, CDR2 FVKESK. This CDR3 comprises 17 residues. Between the trimmed V and J ends, which lost 1 base and 6 bases, there was a span of 22 bases. The CDR3 here is CASSQALIRDRLREQYF. The DNA for the CDR3 is TGTGCCAGCAGCCAAGCTTTAATCCGGGACCGCCTCCGCGAGCAGTACTTC.

A remark on this clone: An end of the junction differs from the germline gene, which may be a read error. The V gene is TRBV6-5, the J gene TRBJ2-3, with TRBD2 matching 8 bases. The CDR3 runs to 15 residues. Germline V gene sequence: CDR1 MNHEY, CDR2 SVGAGI. As DNA, the CDR3 is TGTGCCAGCAGGTACTCGCCGGGAGGGACAGATACGCAGTATTTT. Its protein product is CASRYSPGGTDTQYF.

This CDR3 is CGMTRNTEAFF. The CDR3 DNA reads as TGCGGCATGACCCGCAACACTGAAGCTTTCTTT. This chain links TRBV29-1 with TRBJ1-1, with D unclear. The CDR3 spans 11 residues. Germline loops: CDR1 SQVTM, CDR2 ANQGSEA.

V is TRBV9 and J is TRBJ2-1; TRBD2 is a possible D gene (7 bases). V was clipped by 6 bases and J by 2 bases, with 12 bases between them. The CDR3 length is 14 residues. The germline CDR1 and CDR2 sequences are SGDLS and YYNGEE. CDR3 nucleotides: TGTGCCAGCACGACGGGGGGCGCCTACAATGAGCAGTTCTTC. Translated, it gives CASTTGGAYNEQFF.

The chain links TRBV5-6 to TRBJ1-5; D might be TRBD1 (5 bases). Germline-derived CDR1 and CDR2 are SGHDT and YYEEEE. The CDR3 consists of 15 residues. V was trimmed by 4 bases and J by 0 bases, leaving 11 bases between them. The CDR3 DNA is TGTGCCAGCAGCAGGACAAGTTATAGCAATCAGCCCCAGCATTTT. Its protein product is CASSRTSYSNQPQHF. The variable domain in full, with the rest retrieved from reference TRBV5-6 and TRBJ1-5, is DAGVTQSPTHLIKTRGQQVTLRCSPKSGHDTVSWYQQALGQGPQFIFQYYEEEERQRGNFPDRFSGHQFPNYSSELNVNALLLGDSALYLCASSRTSYSNQPQHFGDGTRLSIL.

The V gene is TRBV28, the J gene TRBJ2-3; D might be TRBD1 (5 bases). The CDR3 has 15 amino acids. Per germline, CDR1 MDHEN and CDR2 SYDVKM. Deletions cut 7 bases from V and 2 bases from J, with 16 bases between. CDR3 DNA sequence: TGTGCCAGCATGGGGTCGGCCAGGGTCACAGATACGCAGTATTTT. As protein: CASMGSARVTDTQYF.

This clone appeared a few times. The chain has TRBV2 and TRBJ1-6; D ambiguous. Germline V gene data show CDR1 as SNHLY and CDR2 as FYNNEI. The CDR3 has 13 amino acids. The V and J ends lost 5 bases and 8 bases respectively, with 10 bases between them. CDR3 region: CASSQVMDSPLHF. The CDR3, as DNA: TGTGCCAGCAGTCAGGTCATGGATTCACCCCTCCACTTT.

The chain recombines TRBV6-4 with TRBJ2-2; D uncertain. Germline lookup yields CDR1 MRHNA and CDR2 SNTAGT. The V and J ends lost 2 bases and 2 bases respectively, with 3 bases between them. CDR3 size: 13 residues. CDR3 DNA sequence: TGTGCCAGCAGTGACAAAAACACCGGGGAGCTGTTTTTT. Its translation: CASSDKNTGELFF.

The chain uses TRBV12-5 and TRBJ2-2; the D gene could be TRBD1 or TRBD2 (6 bases each). The CDR3 runs to 16 residues. Germline loops: CDR1 LGHNT, CDR2 FRNRAP. V lost 1 base and J 2 bases, leaving 11 bases between the germline ends. CDR3 in amino acids: CASGLGGTTNTGELFF. The CDR3 coding sequence is TGTGCTAGTGGTTTGGGCGGGACAACTAACACCGGGGAGCTGTTTTTT. The variable domain in full, completed from reference TRBV12-5 and TRBJ2-2, reads DARVTQTPRHKVTEMGQEVTMRCQPILGHNTVFWYRQTMMQGLELLAYFRNRAPLDDSGMPKDRFSAEMPDATLATLKIQPSEPRDSAVYFCASGLGGTTNTGELFFGEGSRLTVL.

The chain couples TRBV6-5 to TRBJ2-1; possible D gene TRBD2, 5 bases. The V gene lost 2 bases and the J gene lost 7 bases, with 12 bases spanning the gap. The CDR3 is 14 amino acids. Germline V CDR1 and CDR2: MNHEY, SVGAGI. CDR3 sequence reads: CASSYSGNRNEQFF. CDR3 nucleotides: TGTGCCAGCAGTTACAGCGGAAATAGGAATGAGCAGTTCTTC.

The J gene is TRBJ2-1, the V gene TRBV6-5, with no clear D. CDR1 is MNHEY, CDR2 SVGAGI, per germline. CDR3 length: 14 amino acids. V shed 0 bases and J shed 3 bases, with 6 bases lying between them. As DNA, the CDR3 is TGTGCCAGCAGTTACTCAGCTAGCTACAATGAGCAGTTCTTC. Its translation is CASSYSASYNEQFF.

The chain recombines TRBV6-1 with TRBJ2-3, with 13 bases matching TRBD2. J lost 6 bases, V lost 4 bases, and 10 bases had no gene match. The length of the CDR3 is 17 residues. Germline CDR1 reads MNHNS; CDR2 reads SASEGT. The CDR3 DNA is TGTGCCAGCAGTGTCTATACTAGCGGGGGGGCAAAGGATACGCAGTATTTT. Protein product: CASSVYTSGGAKDTQYF.

Only a few counts were recorded for this clone. V gene TRBV27 combines with J gene TRBJ2-2; TRBD1 is a possible D gene (7 bases). From germline, CDR1 is MNHEY and CDR2 SMNVEV (reference sequence). This CDR3 is built from 15 residues. V dropped 3 bases and J dropped 5 bases, with 13 bases sitting between them. This chain's CDR3 is CASSFWRDSTGELFF. Written as DNA, the CDR3 is TGTGCCAGCAGTTTCTGGCGGGACAGTACCGGGGAGCTGTTTTTT.

The chain uses TRBV6-5 and TRBJ2-1; 11 nucleotides match TRBD1. CDR1 MNHEY and CDR2 SVGAGI come from the germline V gene. The length of the CDR3 is 16 residues. V lost 1 base, J lost 6 bases, and 5 bases stayed unmatched. CDR3 sequence (DNA): TGTGCCAGCAGTTACTACGGGACAGGGGGTCCCAATGAGCAGTTCTTC. Amino acid sequence: CASSYYGTGGPNEQFF.

V usage is TRBV5-5 and J usage is TRBJ2-1; 8 bases are shared with TRBD2. CDR3 length: 15 residues. V lost 0 bases, J lost 5 bases, and 4 bases stayed unmatched. Germline V gene lookup returns CDR1 SGHKS and CDR2 YYEKEE (reference sequence). DNA of the CDR3: TGTGCCAGCAGCTTGGATCTAGCGGGCCACAATGAGCAGTTCTTC. This sequence encodes CASSLDLAGHNEQFF.

The chain is built from TRBV4-3 and TRBJ2-7; 8 nucleotides agree with TRBD1. CDR1 is LGHNA, CDR2 YSLEER, per germline. The CDR3 totals 15 residues. V lost 0 bases, J lost 6 bases, and 7 bases stayed unmatched. This CDR3 is CASSQDWQGAREQYF. The CDR3 region has the DNA TGCGCCAGCAGCCAAGATTGGCAGGGGGCTCGCGAGCAGTACTTC.

In nucleotides, the CDR3 is TGTGCCAGCAGTTTCACCAGATCCTACGAGCAGTACTTC. Its protein is CASSFTRSYEQYF. V is TRBV2 and J is TRBJ2-7; D uncertain. CDR3 length equals 13 residues. Germline assignment: CDR1 SNHLY and CDR2 FYNNEI. Trimming cost V 5 bases and J 1 base, with 9 bases left between them.

The chain combines TRBV18 with TRBJ2-3, with 7 positions matching TRBD2. CDR3 size: 12 residues. CDR1 is KGHSH and CDR2 is LQKENI in the germline V gene. The V segment lost 3 bases and the J segment 12 bases; nucleotides outside the gene matches: 6. The DNA for the CDR3 is TGTGCCAGCTCACCGAGTGGGAGGGATCAGTATTTT. Its protein is CASSPSGRDQYF. The whole variable domain, filled in from reference TRBV18 and TRBJ2-3, reads NAGVMQNPRHLVRRRGQEARLRCSPMKGHSHVYWYRQLPEEGLKFMVYLQKENIIDESGMPKERFSAEFPKEGPSILRIQQVVRGDSAAYFCASSPSGRDQYFGPGTRLTVL.

J is TRBJ2-1 and V is TRBV5-1; TRBD1 matches 9 bases. The CDR3 has 15 residues. Germline CDR1 reads SGHRS; CDR2 reads YFSETQ. Trimming took 4 bases from V and 2 from J; bases not matched to a gene: 4. CDR3 sequence: CASSGGQGTYNEQFF. DNA of the CDR3: TGCGCCAGCAGCGGGGGACAGGGTACCTACAATGAGCAGTTCTTC.

The chain recombines TRBV10-1 with TRBJ2-5, with D perhaps matching TRBD1 or TRBD2 (6 bases each). The CDR3 is 15 amino acids. V was pared by 0 bases and J by 7 bases, with 15 bases between. Germline V CDR1 and CDR2: WNHNN, SYGVQD (reference sequence). Written as DNA, the CDR3 is TGCGCCAGCAGTGAGTCGGACAGACCCGGGGGGACCCAGTACTTC. Residues: CASSESDRPGGTQYF.

The chain is built from TRBV19 and TRBJ1-5; no clear D. The germline V gene has CDR1 LNHDA and CDR2 SQIVND (reference sequence). This CDR3 region has 14 residues. The V and J ends lost 5 bases and 10 bases respectively, with 18 bases between them. The CDR3 nucleotides are TGTGCCAGTAGTCCCGGTTCAGGACCCCCACCCCAGCATTTT. Its translation: CASSPGSGPPPQHF.

The V and J genes are TRBV30 and TRBJ2-3; 8 bases agree with TRBD1. Germline V lookup: CDR1 GTSNPN, CDR2 SVGIG (reference sequence). The ends lost 4 bases at V and 3 bases at J; junction bases unmatched: 6. There are 14 residues in the CDR3. This CDR3 is CAWTDRGRTDTQYF. CDR3 in DNA: TGTGCCTGGACAGACAGGGGAAGGACAGATACGCAGTATTTT.

The chain is built from TRBV6-1 and TRBJ2-7; 9 nucleotides line up with TRBD1. V shed 7 bases and J 3 bases; nucleotides not matched to a gene: 7. The CDR3 sequence is 14 residues long. The germline V gene encodes CDR1 MNHNS and CDR2 SASEGT. The CDR3 DNA sequence: TGTGCCAGCATCCCGGGACAGGGCGGCTACGAGCAGTACTTC. This codes for CASIPGQGGYEQYF.

The sample holds one count of this clone. Distinct nucleotide sequences in the sample also encode this CDR3. The rearrangement links TRBV7-9 to TRBJ2-3, with TRBD1 as a possible D gene (5 bases). Trimming removed 2 bases from V and 0 bases from J, with 9 bases in between. The V gene's germline CDR1 is SEHNR and CDR2 FQNEAQ (reference sequence). The CDR3 extends over 15 amino acids. The CDR3 here is CASSLQGSSTDTQYF. CDR3 DNA sequence: TGTGCCAGCAGCTTACAGGGTTCGAGCACAGATACGCAGTATTTT.

This sequence joins TRBV9 and TRBJ2-6, with D unclear. V lost 1 base and J lost 2, with 10 bases in between. The germline gives CDR1 SGDLS, CDR2 YYNGEE. CDR3 size: 16 residues. The CDR3 is CASSVSRTAGANVLTF. DNA for the CDR3: TGTGCCAGCAGCGTAAGCAGGACGGCTGGGGCCAACGTCCTGACTTTC.

V is TRBV19 and J is TRBJ1-6; 9 bases align to TRBD1. V lost 5 bases to trimming and J lost 5 bases; unmatched junction nucleotides: 7. This CDR3 is built from 16 residues. CDR1 and CDR2 from the germline V gene are LNHDA and SQIVND (reference sequence). The CDR3 spells CASSASRTGDNSPLHF. Written as DNA, the CDR3 is TGTGCCAGTAGTGCCAGCCGGACAGGGGATAATTCACCCCTCCACTTT.

The gene calls are TRBV5-4 and TRBJ2-7; D possibly corresponds to TRBD1 (5 bases). With 0 bases removed from V and 4 bases from J, the gap between germline ends came to 11 bases. The V gene's germline CDR1 is SGHNT and CDR2 YYREEE (reference sequence). This CDR3 region has 14 residues. CDR3 DNA: TGTGCCAGCAGCTTGGGGGCAGGGTCATACGAGCAGTACTTC. It specifies CASSLGAGSYEQYF. Looking up the rest from reference TRBV5-4 and TRBJ2-7 gives the full variable domain: ETGVTQSPTHLIKTRGQQVTLRCSSQSGHNTVSWYQQALGQGPQFIFQYYREEENGRGNFPPRFSGLQFPNYSSELNVNALELDDSALYLCASSLGAGSYEQYFGPGTRLTVT.

The CDR3 region is CASLNQGGTEAFF. CDR3 DNA: TGTGCCAGCTTAAACCAGGGTGGCACTGAAGCTTTCTTT. The rearrangement links TRBV6-6 to TRBJ1-1; TRBD1 might be the D (5 bases). This CDR3 has 13 residues. V dropped 8 bases and J dropped 4 bases, with 14 bases sitting between them. Germline CDR1 is MNHNY and CDR2 is SVGAGI (reference sequence).

The chain has TRBV6-1 and TRBJ1-1; D call uncertain. In germline, CDR1 is MNHNS, CDR2 SASEGT. V was shortened by 8 bases and J by 1 base, with 8 bases between the two germline ends. The CDR3 loop spans 12 amino acids. In nucleotides, the CDR3 is TGTGCCAGCCCTAGGGCGAACACTGAAGCTTTCTTT. It encodes CASPRANTEAFF.